This T cell receptor beta chain was sequenced for a study of T cell changes during pregnancy in multiple sclerosis. The sample holds a few counts of this clone. The method was immunoSEQ multiplex PCR; TCRdb's version includes in-frame clones alone and lacks a portion of them. This table has fewer than 20,000 clones, roughly 90% appearing once. Trimming removed 6 bases from V and 6 bases from J; junction bases left unmatched: 2. This CDR3 has 12 residues. Germline loops: CDR1 MNHEY, CDR2 SVGAGI. The receptor was derived from a female donor in good health, enrolled as a control in a pregnancy study. The V call is TRBV6-5, the J call TRBJ1-5; 7 bases fit TRBD1. The sample consisted of CD8+ T cells from peripheral blood mononuclear cells, taken after pregnancy. In DNA form, the CDR3 reads TGTGCCAGCAGAACAGGGGTTCAGCCCCAGCATTTT. This sequence encodes CASRTGVQPQHF.